This T cell receptor beta chain was captured in a study of blood T cell repertoires in COVID-19. The wider study: Spain, Italy and the United States supplied samples that represented acute and convalescent COVID-19.

The V and J ends lost 0 bases and 4 bases, in that order; junction bases with no gene match: 3. Germline V CDR1 and CDR2: SGHTA, FQGNSA. The CDR3 totals 15 residues. How the authors handled the data: For nucleated cells, counts were estimated from reference gene primer amplification. Sequenced by immunoSEQ multiplex PCR; TCRdb stores in-frame clones only, minus some. V and J calls and clone size follow that table, whereas D and trimming were derived from the DNA. The data show over 70,000 clones, approximately 83% seen once. This clone was picked up one time. The rearrangement links TRBV7-2 to TRBJ2-7; TRBD1 agrees at 10 bases. Sequencing input: peripheral blood. The receptor was derived from a human donor in a cohort sampled during active COVID-19. As DNA, the CDR3 is TGTGCCAGCAGCTTAGCGGCGGGACAGGGGTACGAGCAGTACTTC. It codes for CASSLAAGQGYEQYF. The whole variable domain, remainder taken from reference TRBV7-2 and TRBJ2-7, is GAGVSQSPSNKVTEKGKDVELRCDPISGHTALYWYRQSLGQGLEFLIYFQGNSAPDKSGLPSDRFSAERTGGSVSTLTIQRTQQEDSAVYLCASSLAAGQGYEQYFGPGTRLTVT.